This T cell receptor (beta chain) stems from a study of blood T cell repertoires in COVID-19 (dated by TCRdb to the early 2020s). For context, the study as a whole: The collaborator samples originated in the United States, Italy and Spain and spanned the acute and convalescent phases of COVID-19. The material from the prospective study consisted of cDNA or gDNA derived from T cells, B-cell-depleted T cells, or PBMCs. Deeply sampled blood TCRbeta repertoires from subjects exposed to, actively infected with, or recovered from COVID-19 were included in the dataset. The repertoires were released in a freely available public database intended as a resource for research on the immune response to SARS-CoV-2. The samples were drawn from two sources: the first 160 participants of the ongoing ImmuneRACE study, and 1,000 to 1,500 subjects contributed by 6 global collaborators. The sample metadata nearly always contained a de-identified subject ID, COVID-19 status, age in years and sex. Where available, HLA class I and class II types were taken from metadata supplied by the sample provider and were not determined by assay-based typing.

The immunoSEQ Assay, a bias-controlled multiplex PCR, was used to amplify TCRbeta CDR3 regions from genomic DNA. Turning to the authors' computational methods: The number of nucleated cells in each sample was estimated from the amplification of reference gene primers within the assay. To quantify the absolute abundance of each unique TCRbeta CDR3 rearrangement, sequence reads were collapsed and filtered. For each sample, productive Simpson clonality was calculated as the square root of Simpson's diversity index over productive rearrangements. Sourced from immuneACCESS, this table was stored by TCRdb with only in-frame sequences that have V and J called. A share of the clones is absent; for the studies checked, an unresolved V gene accounts for under half, and the remainder has no known explanation. V and J calls and clone size follow that table, whereas D and trimming were derived from the DNA. For this sample there are about 110,000 clones; over 80% appear just once. 1.1% of the sample is taken by the ten largest.

Comments on this clone: What this receptor recognizes is not known. Per-base qualities were not stored, and no clone one base away is much larger.

Results and caveats for the whole study, not just this receptor: The quantity of clinical and demographic metadata differed by source and by participant and was supplied without curation.

From cysteine to phenylalanine, the CDR3 is 15 amino acids long. The retained sequence is limited to the CDR3, 45 bases, with the frame set at the first base. Trimming at the junction amounts to 6 bases on V and 0 bases on J, and the germline ends lie 15 bases apart. Per the germline V gene, ENHRY is the CDR1 and SYGVKD is the CDR2. Whole blood was collected in K2EDTA tubes by collaborating institutions according to the institutions' own protocols. For TCRbeta analysis, collaborator samples were shipped as frozen whole blood, as isolated PBMCs, or as DNA extracted from either sample type. Recombination linked TRBV10-3 to TRBJ2-7, with TRBD1 tentatively as D gene (6 bases match). This TCR was sampled from a human donor in a cohort sampled during active COVID-19. Sequenced material: peripheral blood. The CDR3 reads CAIRDSEKASYEQYF. The bases read TGTGCCATCAGGGACAGTGAAAAAGCCTCCTACGAGCAGTACTTC.